The sequence of this T cell receptor beta chain was determined in a study of blood T cell repertoires in COVID-19. This CDR3 comprises 17 residues. Germline V gene lookup returns CDR1 SNHLY and CDR2 FYNNEI. Germline trimming cut 3 bases from V and 0 bases from J; bases unmatched to any gene: 6. The repertoire was sequenced with immunoSEQ multiplex PCR; TCRdb's copy has only in-frame clones and lacks some. Counted here are 150,000 to 200,000 clones, about 81% occurring once; the ten biggest clones make up about 8.4%. The TCR was taken from a woman between 65 and 79 years old with acute or convalescent COVID-19. V gene TRBV2 combines with J gene TRBJ2-3; 10 bases line up with TRBD2. Sequencing used peripheral blood. This chain's CDR3 is CASSEAIAGGSTDTQYF. As DNA, the CDR3 is TGTGCCAGCAGTGAGGCTATAGCGGGAGGAAGCACAGATACGCAGTATTTT. Drawing the rest from reference TRBV2 and TRBJ2-3, the complete variable domain is EPEVTQTPSHQVTQMGQEVILRCVPISNHLYFYWYRQILGQKVEFLVSFYNNEISEKSEIFDDQFSVERPDGSNFTLKIRSTKLEDSAMYFCASSEAIAGGSTDTQYFGPGTRLTVL.